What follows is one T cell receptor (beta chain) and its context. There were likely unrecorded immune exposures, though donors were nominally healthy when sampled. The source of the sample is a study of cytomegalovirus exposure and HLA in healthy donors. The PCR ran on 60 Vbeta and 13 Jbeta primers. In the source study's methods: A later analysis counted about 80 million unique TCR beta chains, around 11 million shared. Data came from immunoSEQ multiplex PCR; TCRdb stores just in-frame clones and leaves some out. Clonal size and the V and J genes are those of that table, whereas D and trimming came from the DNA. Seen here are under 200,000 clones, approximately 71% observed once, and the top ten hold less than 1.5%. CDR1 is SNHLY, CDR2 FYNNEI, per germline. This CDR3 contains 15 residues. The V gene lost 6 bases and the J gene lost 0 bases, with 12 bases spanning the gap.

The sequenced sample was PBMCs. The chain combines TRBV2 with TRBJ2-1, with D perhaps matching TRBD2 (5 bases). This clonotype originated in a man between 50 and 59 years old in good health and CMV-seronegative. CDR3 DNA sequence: TGTGCCAGCAGCCATCCAGGAGGCTCCTACAATGAGCAGTTCTTC. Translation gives CASSHPGGSYNEQFF. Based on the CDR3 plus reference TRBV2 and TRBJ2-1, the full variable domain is EPEVTQTPSHQVTQMGQEVILRCVPISNHLYFYWYRQILGQKVEFLVSFYNNEISEKSEIFDDQFSVERPDGSNFTLKIRSTKLEDSAMYFCASSHPGGSYNEQFFGPGTRLTVL.